Listed here are 10 T cell receptor beta chains from one sample, sequenced in a study of cytomegalovirus exposure and HLA in healthy donors. PCR employed 60 Vbeta and 13 Jbeta primers. Sequenced by immunoSEQ multiplex PCR; TCRdb stores in-frame clones only, minus some. This table has almost 85,000 clones, around four fifths appearing once. Sequences were obtained from PBMCs. The receptor set was obtained from a male donor in good health and CMV-seropositive.

This clone came up a few times. This rearrangement joins TRBV5-5 to TRBJ1-3; a weak D match, TRBD1 (6 bases). The CDR3 runs to 18 residues. The V gene lost 4 bases and the J gene lost 0 bases, with 20 bases spanning the gap. The germline V gene has CDR1 SGHKS and CDR2 YYEKEE (reference sequence). CDR3 sequence reads: CASSVDLGRGYSGNTIYF. In nucleotides, the CDR3 is TGTGCCAGCAGCGTGGATTTAGGCAGGGGATACTCTGGAAACACCATATATTTT.

About this clone itself: The junction and the germline gene differ at one end; a read error may be behind it. This rearrangement joins TRBV11-2 to TRBJ2-3; possibly TRBD2 for D (6 bases). Germline-derived CDR1 and CDR2 are SGHAT and FQNNGV. The CDR3 covers 12 residues. CDR3 region: CASSLRLAETFF. The DNA for the CDR3 is TGTGCCAGCAGCTTACGATTAGCGGAGACCTTTTTT.

This chain connects TRBV6-5 to TRBJ2-1; TRBD2 matches at 10 bases. CDR1 is MNHEY and CDR2 is SVGAGI in the germline V gene. Germline trimming cut 2 bases from V and 9 bases from J; bases unmatched to any gene: 4. This CDR3 has 14 residues. The CDR3 DNA follows: TGTGCCAGCAGTTACCCTAGCGGGAGCACTGAGCAGTTCTTC. This translates into CASSYPSGSTEQFF.

The chain uses TRBV7-3 and TRBJ1-1; TRBD1 is a possible D gene (5 bases). Trimming left V 9 bases short and J 1 base short, with 12 bases between. The germline CDR1 and CDR2 sequences are SGHTA and FQGTGA. The CDR3 sequence is 13 residues long. CDR3 DNA: TGTGCCAGTGTTCTGGGGGGGAACACTGAAGCTTTCTTT. Its protein product is CASVLGGNTEAFF.

The chain joins TRBV6-6 to TRBJ1-4; 7 bases line up with TRBD1. The junction had 13 bases not matched to a gene; V was cut back by 10 bases and J by 5 bases. The germline V gene has CDR1 MNHNY and CDR2 SVGAGI (reference sequence). The CDR3 sequence is 15 residues long. Here the CDR3 reads CAIARDSSPNEKLFF. The CDR3 nucleotides read TGTGCCATAGCCCGGGACAGCTCACCCAATGAAAAACTGTTTTTT.

The chain recombines TRBV6-1 with TRBJ2-7; TRBD1 aligns across 8 bases. This CDR3 spans 18 amino acids. The germline V gene encodes CDR1 MNHNS and CDR2 SASEGT. Germline trimming cut 3 bases from V and 3 bases from J; bases unmatched to any gene: 16. The CDR3 is CASSDHGLGTGDHYEQYF. CDR3 DNA sequence: TGTGCCAGCAGTGACCATGGCCTTGGGACAGGAGACCACTACGAGCAGTACTTC.

The chain uses TRBV7-2 and TRBJ1-4; tentative D call: TRBD1 (5 bases). Germline V gene data show CDR1 as SGHTA and CDR2 as FQGNSA. V shed 5 bases and J shed 5 bases, with 9 bases lying between them. This CDR3 is 13 amino acids long. CDR3 sequence (DNA): TGTGCCAGCAGCCTACAGGTCAATGAAAAACTGTTTTTT. The encoded protein is CASSLQVNEKLFF.

The chain uses TRBV5-6 and TRBJ1-2, with 9 bases identical to TRBD1. The germline V gene has CDR1 SGHDT and CDR2 YYEEEE. This CDR3 has 15 amino acids. After removal of 4 bases from V and 2 bases from J, the junction contained 6 bases not matched to a gene. DNA for the CDR3: TGTGCCAGCAGCCGGACAGGGGAGCGAAACTATGGCTACACCTTC. This translates into CASSRTGERNYGYTF.

The CDR3 protein is CASSPRGGSGDTQYF. The CDR3 DNA is TGTGCCAGCAGCCCCCGAGGCGGGAGTGGGGATACGCAGTATTTT. The V call is TRBV11-2, the J call TRBJ2-3; 7 bases are shared with TRBD2. This CDR3 comprises 15 residues. V trimming: 5 bases; J trimming: 6 bases; junction bases outside the gene matches: 11. The germline V gene encodes CDR1 SGHAT and CDR2 FQNNGV.

Of note for this clone: Distinct nucleotide sequences in the sample also encode this CDR3. The chain uses TRBV27 and TRBJ2-3; TRBD1 might be the D (5 bases). CDR1 and CDR2 (germline): MNHEY, SMNVEV (reference sequence). The CDR3 length is 14 residues. Trimming removed 3 bases at V and 2 bases at J, with 9 bases between. The CDR3: CASSLAGFTDTQYF. CDR3 nucleotide sequence: TGTGCCAGCAGTTTGGCAGGGTTCACAGATACGCAGTATTTT.